These 13 T cell receptor beta chains came from one sample sequenced in a study of T cells in localized non-small cell lung cancer (dated by TCRdb to the early 2020s). Libraries came from the immunoSEQ multiplex PCR assay. TCRdb mirrors the immuneACCESS table, restricted to in-frame sequences. Some clones are absent from its copies; in checked studies, under half trace to an unresolved V gene, and the reason for the others is unknown. A total of around 1,500 clones appear in this sample, more than 15% of them only once. About an eighth of the sample is in the top ten clones. The input for sequencing was normal lung tissue next to the tumor, taken before any cancer treatment. Every receptor here comes from a male donor aged 60 or over with stage III squamous cell lung carcinoma.

This clone was recorded a few times. V gene TRBV28 combines with J gene TRBJ2-2, with 10 bases aligning to TRBD2. Looked up from germline, CDR1 is MDHEN and CDR2 is SYDVKM. The length of the CDR3 is 15 residues. Trimming cost V 5 bases and J 5 bases; bases outside gene matches: 5. CDR3 sequence: CASSGPGLATGELFF. The CDR3 DNA reads TGTGCCAGCAGTGGTCCGGGACTAGCGACCGGGGAGCTGTTTTTT.

The V and J genes are TRBV19 and TRBJ1-5, with D uncertain. Germline assignment: CDR1 LNHDA and CDR2 SQIVND (reference sequence). The CDR3 spans 17 residues. Trimming stripped 4 bases from V and 3 bases from J, with 19 bases between. CDR3 bases: TGTGCCAGTAGTACTCTGGGTTACGATTCCGACAATCAGCCCCAGCATTTT. Translation: CASSTLGYDSDNQPQHF.

This chain links TRBV30 with TRBJ1-2, with 9 nucleotides matching TRBD1. The CDR3 has 15 amino acids. The germline CDR1 and CDR2 sequences are GTSNPN and SVGIG (reference sequence). V was clipped by 2 bases and J by 7 bases; unmatched bases: 11. The DNA for the CDR3 is TGTGCCTGGAGTAAAGACGGGACAGGGTTTGGTGGCTACACCTTC. Residues: CAWSKDGTGFGGYTF.

In this sample, this clone turned up a few times. The gene calls are TRBV30 and TRBJ2-7; D ambiguous. V was shortened by 2 bases and J by 7 bases, with 12 bases between the two germline ends. The CDR3 consists of 12 residues. The germline V gene has CDR1 GTSNPN and CDR2 SVGIG (reference sequence). The CDR3 protein is CAWSRTALEQYF. As DNA, the CDR3 is TGTGCCTGGAGTCGGACGGCTTTAGAGCAGTACTTC.

The chain carries TRBV5-1 and TRBJ2-7; D ambiguous. This CDR3 region has 17 residues. V gave up 0 bases and J gave up 2 bases, with 18 bases separating them. Looked up from germline, CDR1 is SGHRS and CDR2 is YFSETQ. CDR3 nucleotide sequence: TGCGCCAGCAGCTTGGGCGCCGGGCCATCAAGTACCTACGAGCAGTACTTC. Translation gives CASSLGAGPSSTYEQYF. The full variable domain, rest sourced from reference TRBV5-1 and TRBJ2-7, is KAGVTQTPRYLIKTRGQQVTLSCSPISGHRSVSWYQQTPGQGLQFLFEYFSETQRNKGNFPGRFSGRQFSNSRSEMNVSTLELGDSALYLCASSLGAGPSSTYEQYFGPGTRLTVT.

This clone is labeled as medium-sized. This chain connects TRBV11-3 to TRBJ2-2, with 8 bases that match TRBD2. Trimming cost V 5 bases and J 1 base; bases outside gene matches: 15. The V gene's germline CDR1 is SGHNT and CDR2 YENEEA. The CDR3 has 19 amino acids. This CDR3 reads CASSPGESSGGLNTGELFF. Written as DNA, the CDR3 is TGTGCCAGCAGCCCCGGGGAGTCGAGCGGGGGACTGAACACCGGGGAGCTGTTTTTT.

This clone was seen a few times. The rearrangement joins TRBV11-3 to TRBJ2-7; tentative D call: TRBD1 (6 bases). Germline V gene data show CDR1 as SGHNT and CDR2 as YENEEA. Trimming removed 5 bases at V and 2 bases at J, with 19 bases between. The CDR3 is 16 amino acids. This chain's CDR3 is CASSVASGTMTYEQYF. CDR3 nucleotide sequence: TGTGCCAGCAGCGTCGCCTCCGGGACAATGACCTACGAGCAGTACTTC.

The chain links TRBV29-1 to TRBJ2-3; 7 bases align to TRBD2. The V and J ends lost 3 bases and 4 bases, in that order; junction bases with no gene match: 10. Germline-derived CDR1 and CDR2 are SQVTM and ANQGSEA. The CDR3 is 15 amino acids. The CDR3: CSVDKWGGASDTQYF. CDR3 nucleotide sequence: TGCAGCGTTGATAAGTGGGGGGGAGCATCAGATACGCAGTATTTT.

This clone is medium-sized in the sample. J is TRBJ1-4 and V is TRBV11-3; D unresolved. Germline loops: CDR1 SGHNT, CDR2 YENEEA. The CDR3 runs to 15 residues. Trimming took 1 base from V and 6 from J, leaving 12 bases between them. CDR3 sequence: CASSLGETPDEKLFF. CDR3 DNA: TGTGCCAGCAGCTTAGGGGAGACTCCCGATGAAAAACTGTTTTTT. The complete variable domain, with remaining parts taken from reference TRBV11-3 and TRBJ1-4, reads EAGVVQSPRYKIIEKKQPVAFWCNPISGHNTLYWYLQNLGQGPELLIRYENEEAVDDSQLPKDRFSAERLKGVDSTLKIQPAELGDSAVYLCASSLGETPDEKLFFGSGTQLSVL.

This clone has a handful of counts. The V call is TRBV6-8, the J call TRBJ1-4; the D gene is possibly TRBD1 (6 bases). V lost 6 bases, J lost 2 bases, and 10 bases lay in between. CDR1 MNHGY and CDR2 SAAAGT come from the germline V gene. This CDR3 contains 14 residues. Here the CDR3 reads CASRRTATNEKLFF. The CDR3 DNA is TGTGCCAGCAGGCGGACAGCCACTAATGAAAAACTGTTTTTT.

This chain uses TRBV29-1 with TRBJ2-5; 8 bases align to TRBD2. The CDR3 totals 13 residues. Losses at the gene ends were 4 bases for V and 3 bases for J; bases not matched to a gene: 4. Germline-derived CDR1 and CDR2 are SQVTM and ANQGSEA. This CDR3 reads CSVVSGVKETQYF. In DNA form, the CDR3 reads TGCAGCGTTGTTAGCGGGGTAAAAGAGACCCAGTACTTC.

In this sample, this clone turned up a few times. One end of the junction does not line up with germline, which may come from a read error. The DNA for the CDR3 is TGTGCCAGCAGTGACTCGGGTCTTCGCACAGATACGCAGTATTTT. Protein product: CASSDSGLRTDTQYF. The chain carries TRBV6-8 and TRBJ2-3, with D unclear. The germline CDR1 and CDR2 sequences are MNHGY and SAAAGT. The length of the CDR3 is 15 residues.

This clone showed up just a few times. V gene TRBV11-3 combines with J gene TRBJ2-5, with D maybe TRBD2 (5 bases). The CDR3 is 15 residues long. Trimming shortened V by 2 bases and J by 7 bases, and 17 bases separated the two germline ends. Germline V gene data show CDR1 as SGHNT and CDR2 as YENEEA. As DNA, the CDR3 is TGTGCCAGCAGCTTAAATTCTAGCCCCCATTCGACCCAGTACTTC. This translates into CASSLNSSPHSTQYF.